The clone carrying this T cell receptor (beta chain) was observed many times. Its antigen is undetermined. The data derive from a study of glioma-infiltrating T cells. Per the germline V gene, CDR1 is SGHTA and CDR2 is FQGNSA. This CDR3 comprises 14 residues. The V end was cut by 7 bases, the J end by 9 bases, with 19 bases between. Using RNA template, CDR3s of TCR alpha and beta were amplified with iRepertoire arm-PCR. One entry per CDR3 protein results from TCRdb running MiXCR on the multiplex PCR reads. In the table there are about 130,000 distinct CDR3 sequences, around 25% of which are singletons. Points from the study as a whole: Tissue-blood divergence was below expectation in non-neoplastic patients, above in gliomas.

The TCR comes from a human donor with low-grade glioma or glioblastoma, undergoing nonglioma brain surgery, or in good health (not recorded which). Sequencing was carried out using glioma tissue, nonneoplastic brain tissue, or PBMCs (not recorded which). J is TRBJ2-1 and V is TRBV7-2; D not certain. The CDR3: CASIQWNSGGEQFF. CDR3 sequence (DNA): TGTGCCAGCATCCAGTGGAACTCCGGTGGTGAGCAGTTCTTC.